Included here is one T cell receptor (beta chain) sequence, with context. This CDR3 region has 13 residues. Trimming stripped 6 bases from V and 3 bases from J, with 11 bases between. Looked up from germline, CDR1 is ENHRY and CDR2 is SYGVKD. The data derive from a study of blood T cell repertoires in COVID-19. Original methodology: Reference gene primer amplification gave estimated nucleated cell counts. The method was immunoSEQ multiplex PCR; TCRdb's version includes in-frame clones alone and lacks a portion of them. V and J calls plus clone size are reproduced from that table; the DNA served to infer D and trimming. The sample yields 250,000 or so clones, roughly 89% seen once.

The rearrangement uses TRBV10-3 and TRBJ1-2, with TRBD1 as a possible D gene (5 bases). Sample: PBMCs or T cells enriched from blood (not recorded which). The sequence derives from a woman aged 25 to 39 with acute COVID-19. CDR3 in DNA: TGTGCCATCAGGCAAGGAGGGGACTATGGCTACACCTTC. Its protein is CAIRQGGDYGYTF.